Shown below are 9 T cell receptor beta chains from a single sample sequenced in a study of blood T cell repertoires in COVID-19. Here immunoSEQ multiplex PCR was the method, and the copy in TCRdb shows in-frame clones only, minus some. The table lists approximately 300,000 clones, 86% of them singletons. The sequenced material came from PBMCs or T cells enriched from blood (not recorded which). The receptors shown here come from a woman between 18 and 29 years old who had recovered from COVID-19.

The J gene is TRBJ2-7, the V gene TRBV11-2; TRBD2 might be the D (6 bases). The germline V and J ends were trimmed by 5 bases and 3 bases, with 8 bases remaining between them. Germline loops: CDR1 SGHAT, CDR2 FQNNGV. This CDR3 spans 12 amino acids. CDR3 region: CASSQTSYEQYF. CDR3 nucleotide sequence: TGTGCCAGCAGCCAGACTAGCTACGAGCAGTACTTC.

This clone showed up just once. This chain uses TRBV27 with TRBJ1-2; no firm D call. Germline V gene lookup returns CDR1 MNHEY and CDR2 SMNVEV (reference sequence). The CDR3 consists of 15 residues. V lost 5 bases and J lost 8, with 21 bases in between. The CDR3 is CASSRLNTLEEGYTF. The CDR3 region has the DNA TGTGCCAGCAGTCGACTAAACACACTGGAGGAAGGCTACACCTTC.

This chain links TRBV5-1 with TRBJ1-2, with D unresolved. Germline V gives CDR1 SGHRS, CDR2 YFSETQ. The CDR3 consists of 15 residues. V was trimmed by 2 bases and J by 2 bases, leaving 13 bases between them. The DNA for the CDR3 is TGCGCCAGCAGCTTACACGACGGGATGAACTATGGCTACACCTTC. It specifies CASSLHDGMNYGYTF.

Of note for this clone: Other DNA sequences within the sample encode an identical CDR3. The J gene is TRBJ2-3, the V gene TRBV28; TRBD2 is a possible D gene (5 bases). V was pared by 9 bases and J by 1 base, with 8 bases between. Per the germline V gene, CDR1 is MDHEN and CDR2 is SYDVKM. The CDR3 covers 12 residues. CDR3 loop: CASTGGTDTQYF. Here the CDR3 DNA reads TGTGCCAGTACCGGGGGCACAGATACGCAGTATTTT.

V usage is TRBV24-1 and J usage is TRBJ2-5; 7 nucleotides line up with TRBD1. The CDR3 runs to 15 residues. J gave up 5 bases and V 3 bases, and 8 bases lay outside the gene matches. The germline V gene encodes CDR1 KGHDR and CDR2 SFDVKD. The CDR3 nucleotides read TGTGCCACCAGTGATGGGACAGCGAGGGAGGAGACCCAGTACTTC. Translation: CATSDGTAREETQYF.

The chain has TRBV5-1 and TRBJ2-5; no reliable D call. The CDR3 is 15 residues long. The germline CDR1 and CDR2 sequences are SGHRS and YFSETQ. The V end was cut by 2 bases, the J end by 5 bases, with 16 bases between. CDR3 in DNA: TGCGCCAGCAGCTTTACACCCCCCCCACCGGAGACCCAGTACTTC. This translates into CASSFTPPPPETQYF.

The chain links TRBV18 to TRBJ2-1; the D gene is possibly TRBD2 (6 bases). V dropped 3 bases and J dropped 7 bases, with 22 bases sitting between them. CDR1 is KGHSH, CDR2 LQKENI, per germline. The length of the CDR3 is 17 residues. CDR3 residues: CASSPRGVEGLRNEQFF. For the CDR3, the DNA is TGTGCCAGCTCACCGCGGGGTGTTGAGGGATTGCGGAATGAGCAGTTCTTC.

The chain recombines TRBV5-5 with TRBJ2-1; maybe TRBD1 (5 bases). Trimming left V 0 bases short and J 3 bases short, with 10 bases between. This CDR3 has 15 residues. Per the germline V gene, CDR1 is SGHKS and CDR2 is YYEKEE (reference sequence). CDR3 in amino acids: CASSLVARGYNEQFF. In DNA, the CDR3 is TGTGCCAGCAGCTTGGTGGCTAGGGGCTACAATGAGCAGTTCTTC. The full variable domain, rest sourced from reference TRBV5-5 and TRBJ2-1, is DAGVTQSPTHLIKTRGQQVTLRCSPISGHKSVSWYQQVLGQGPQFIFQYYEKEERGRGNFPDRFSARQFPNYSSELNVNALLLGDSALYLCASSLVARGYNEQFFGPGTRLTVL.

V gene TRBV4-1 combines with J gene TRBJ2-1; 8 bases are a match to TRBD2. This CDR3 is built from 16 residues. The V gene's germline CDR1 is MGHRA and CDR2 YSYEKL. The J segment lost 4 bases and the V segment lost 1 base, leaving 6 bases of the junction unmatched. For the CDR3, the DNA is TGCGCCAGCAGCCAAGCCCCGGGACTAGTTTACAATGAGCAGTTCTTC. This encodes CASSQAPGLVYNEQFF.